A single sample is the source of the 28 T cell receptor beta chains below, sequenced in a study of cytomegalovirus exposure and HLA in healthy donors. TCRdb's copy holds only in-frame clones and misses some; the assay was immunoSEQ multiplex PCR. The sample yields about 110,000 clones, roughly 88% seen once. The specimen sequenced was PBMCs. The receptors derive from a woman between 18 and 30 years old in good health and CMV-seronegative.

The rearrangement joins TRBV6-1 to TRBJ2-1; possibly TRBD2 for D (7 bases). Germline V gene data show CDR1 as MNHNS and CDR2 as SASEGT. V dropped 2 bases and J dropped 8 bases, with 16 bases sitting between them. CDR3 length equals 15 residues. CDR3 in amino acids: CASSENEGGPDEQFF. In DNA form, the CDR3 reads TGTGCCAGCAGTGAAAATGAGGGGGGGCCGGATGAGCAGTTCTTC.

The chain is built from TRBV7-9 and TRBJ1-1; the D is unclear. Germline loops: CDR1 SEHNR, CDR2 FQNEAQ (reference sequence). The CDR3 contains 11 residues. Trimming took 5 bases from V and 6 from J, leaving 7 bases between them. The CDR3 here is CASSANSEAFF. The CDR3 region has the DNA TGTGCCAGCAGCGCTAATTCTGAAGCTTTCTTT.

This rearrangement joins TRBV14 to TRBJ2-7; D uncertain. Trimming cost V 0 bases and J 2 bases, with 14 bases left between them. This CDR3 is 16 amino acids long. Germline V CDR1 and CDR2: SGHDN, FVKESK. The CDR3 sequence is CASSQDGQDRTYEQYF. The DNA for the CDR3 is TGTGCCAGCAGCCAAGATGGGCAGGATCGGACCTACGAGCAGTACTTC.

This clone was picked up one time. This sequence joins TRBV6-1 and TRBJ1-4; D is possibly TRBD1 (6 bases). From germline, CDR1 is MNHNS and CDR2 SASEGT. The CDR3 runs 14 residues. Trimming pared 3 bases from V and 4 bases from J, leaving 9 bases between. The CDR3 protein is CASSERGLNEKLFF. The CDR3 DNA follows: TGTGCCAGCAGTGAGCGGGGGCTTAATGAAAAACTGTTTTTT.

Here the CDR3 DNA reads TGTGCCAGCAGCCTTATGACAGGGGAAAAACTGTTTTTT. This encodes CASSLMTGEKLFF. The rearrangement uses TRBV5-6 and TRBJ1-4, with TRBD1 matching 7 bases. J was trimmed by 8 bases and V by 4 bases; bases with no gene match: 5. The length of the CDR3 is 13 residues. CDR1 and CDR2 from the germline V gene are SGHDT and YYEEEE. The variable domain in full, completed from reference TRBV5-6 and TRBJ1-4, reads DAGVTQSPTHLIKTRGQQVTLRCSPKSGHDTVSWYQQALGQGPQFIFQYYEEEERQRGNFPDRFSGHQFPNYSSELNVNALLLGDSALYLCASSLMTGEKLFFGSGTQLSVL.

The J gene is TRBJ2-1, the V gene TRBV6-4, with 9 bases identical to TRBD2. This CDR3 contains 16 residues. Germline V gene data show CDR1 as MRHNA and CDR2 as SNTAGT. V shed 2 bases and J 4 bases; nucleotides not matched to a gene: 6. CDR3 in DNA: TGTGCCAGCAGTGACGGGGTAGCGGGGGATTACAATGAGCAGTTCTTC. Amino acid sequence: CASSDGVAGDYNEQFF.

The chain recombines TRBV27 with TRBJ1-1; D perhaps matches TRBD1 (5 bases). The CDR3 runs 12 residues. Trimming cost V 4 bases and J 8 bases, with 11 bases left between them. Germline V gene sequence: CDR1 MNHEY, CDR2 SMNVEV (reference sequence). CDR3 in amino acids: CASSSGLGEAFF. The DNA of the CDR3 is TGTGCCAGCAGTTCAGGGCTTGGAGAAGCTTTCTTT.

The genes are TRBV10-2 and TRBJ2-5, with D perhaps TRBD2 (6 bases). The J call may be in error: the DNA end matches TRBJ2-7 better. CDR1 is WSHSY and CDR2 is SAAADI in the germline V gene. The CDR3 spans 16 residues. The CDR3 region is CASSEGDSLRIYEQYF. The CDR3 region has the DNA TGCGCCAGCAGTGAGGGGGACTCCCTTCGTATATACGAGCAGTACTTC.

DNA of the CDR3: TGCGCCAGCAGCCAAGGAATTGGGGGGGCGCAGTTCTTC. Its translation is CASSQGIGGAQFF. This chain connects TRBV4-1 to TRBJ2-1; weak D call: TRBD2 (7 bases). Per the germline V gene, CDR1 is MGHRA and CDR2 is YSYEKL. The CDR3 totals 13 residues. Trimming shortened V by 1 base and J by 12 bases, and 13 bases separated the two germline ends.

The CDR3 spells CASSAGQGVTQETQYF. CDR3 DNA sequence: TGTGCCAGCAGTGCAGGACAGGGGGTGACTCAAGAGACCCAGTACTTC. This sequence joins TRBV25-1 and TRBJ2-5, with 10 bases lining up with TRBD1. Germline CDR1 MGHDK, CDR2 SYGVNS. The ends lost 4 bases at V and 2 bases at J; junction bases unmatched: 7. The CDR3 loop spans 16 amino acids.

The rearrangement links TRBV5-1 to TRBJ1-2, with D possibly matching TRBD1 (5 bases). The CDR3 is 15 residues long. Trimming left V 2 bases short and J 1 base short, with 12 bases between. Germline V gene lookup returns CDR1 SGHRS and CDR2 YFSETQ. The CDR3, as DNA: TGCGCCAGCAGCTTAAATCAGGGATTTAACTATGGCTACACCTTC. This encodes CASSLNQGFNYGYTF. Full variable domain (outside the CDR3, taken from reference TRBV5-1 and TRBJ1-2): KAGVTQTPRYLIKTRGQQVTLSCSPISGHRSVSWYQQTPGQGLQFLFEYFSETQRNKGNFPGRFSGRQFSNSRSEMNVSTLELGDSALYLCASSLNQGFNYGYTFGSGTRLTVV.

The rearrangement joins TRBV6-1 to TRBJ2-3; the D is unclear. Germline lookup yields CDR1 MNHNS and CDR2 SASEGT. The germline V and J ends were trimmed by 7 bases and 5 bases, with 13 bases remaining between them. This CDR3 is 13 amino acids long. In nucleotides, the CDR3 is TGTGCCAGCAAACCCTGGCCACAAGATACGCAGTATTTT. Translated: CASKPWPQDTQYF.

The chain recombines TRBV29-1 with TRBJ1-5; 7 bases are a match to TRBD1. This CDR3 comprises 16 residues. J gave up 5 bases and V 1 base, and 11 bases lay outside the gene matches. The V gene's germline CDR1 is SQVTM and CDR2 ANQGSEA. CDR3 DNA: TGCAGCGTTGAAGCTTTTAAGGAAGGGGGCGATCAGCCCCAGCATTTT. Translating gives CSVEAFKEGGDQPQHF. Drawing the rest from reference TRBV29-1 and TRBJ1-5, the complete variable domain is SAVISQKPSRDICQRGTSLTIQCQVDSQVTMMFWYRQQPGQSLTLIATANQGSEATYESGFVIDKFPISRPNLTFSTLTVSNMSPEDSSIYLCSVEAFKEGGDQPQHFGDGTRLSIL.

The gene calls are TRBV19 and TRBJ2-2; the D gene is possibly TRBD2 (5 bases). Trimming pared 6 bases from V and 3 bases from J, leaving 14 bases between. Germline CDR1 and CDR2: LNHDA and SQIVND (reference sequence). This CDR3 comprises 15 residues. The CDR3 is CASSREEVDTGELFF. DNA for the CDR3: TGTGCCAGTAGCCGCGAGGAGGTTGACACCGGGGAGCTGTTTTTT.

The gene calls are TRBV30 and TRBJ2-3; a possible D gene is TRBD1 (6 bases). V shed 2 bases and J shed 8 bases, with 17 bases lying between them. The CDR3 is 14 amino acids. Looked up from germline, CDR1 is GTSNPN and CDR2 is SVGIG (reference sequence). In nucleotides, the CDR3 is TGTGCCTGGAGTAGGTTGGGGGCCACGGGTACGCAGTATTTT. Amino acids: CAWSRLGATGTQYF.

This chain connects TRBV7-3 to TRBJ2-1; 9 bases agree with TRBD2. V was pared by 2 bases and J by 6 bases, with 5 bases of the junction left unmatched. The CDR3 sequence is 15 residues long. Germline assignment: CDR1 SGHTA and CDR2 FQGTGA. The CDR3 spells CASSLGGGAINEQFF. As DNA, the CDR3 is TGTGCCAGCAGCTTAGGCGGGGGGGCTATCAATGAGCAGTTCTTC. Based on the CDR3 plus reference TRBV7-3 and TRBJ2-1, the full variable domain is GAGVSQTPSNKVTEKGKYVELRCDPISGHTALYWYRQSLGQGPEFLIYFQGTGAADDSGLPNDRFFAVRPEGSVSTLKIQRTERGDSAVYLCASSLGGGAINEQFFGPGTRLTVL.

The chain recombines TRBV18 with TRBJ2-6; D is uncertain. V was shortened by 6 bases and J by 0 bases, with 15 bases between the two germline ends. CDR1 is KGHSH, CDR2 LQKENI, per germline. This CDR3 comprises 17 residues. This CDR3 reads CASSPLGRFSGANVLTF. In DNA, the CDR3 is TGTGCCAGCTCCCCCTTGGGCCGGTTCTCTGGGGCCAACGTCCTGACTTTC.

J is TRBJ2-3 and V is TRBV5-1, with D unclear. This CDR3 has 13 amino acids. V shed 3 bases and J shed 2 bases, with 7 bases lying between them. Germline V gene sequence: CDR1 SGHRS, CDR2 YFSETQ. The CDR3 DNA follows: TGCGCCAGCAGCTCTTACTTCACAGATACGCAGTATTTT. Its translation is CASSSYFTDTQYF.

This clone has a handful of counts. This chain joins TRBV30 and TRBJ2-7; D is ambiguous. V lost 5 bases and J 4 bases, leaving 9 bases between the germline ends. Germline CDR1 and CDR2: GTSNPN and SVGIG (reference sequence). The CDR3 is 11 amino acids. The CDR3 bases are TGTGCCTGGGTTCAGGATTACGAGCAGTACTTC. It is translated as CAWVQDYEQYF.

The V call is TRBV7-9, the J call TRBJ2-7; D may be TRBD1 (5 bases). CDR3 length equals 13 residues. Germline CDR1 reads SEHNR; CDR2 reads FQNEAQ (reference sequence). V was clipped by 7 bases and J by 3 bases, with 13 bases between them. The CDR3 nucleotides are TGTGCCAGCATCCCGGGTCAGGGCTACGAGCAGTACTTC. Protein: CASIPGQGYEQYF.

This rearrangement joins TRBV19 to TRBJ2-2; TRBD2 aligns across 9 bases. There are 15 residues in the CDR3. Germline lookup yields CDR1 LNHDA and CDR2 SQIVND (reference sequence). The V and J ends lost 3 bases and 4 bases, in that order; junction bases with no gene match: 3. CDR3 sequence (DNA): TGTGCCAGTAGTATTAGCGGGGGAGGCACCGGGGAGCTGTTTTTT. Protein sequence: CASSISGGGTGELFF.

This clone was observed a handful of times. The chain carries TRBV6-4 and TRBJ1-4; weak D call: TRBD1 (6 bases). CDR1 is MRHNA, CDR2 SNTAGT, per germline. CDR3 length: 15 amino acids. Trimming stripped 2 bases from V and 4 bases from J, with 11 bases between. CDR3 loop: CASSDLRGHNEKLFF. The CDR3 DNA follows: TGTGCCAGCAGTGACCTCAGGGGTCATAATGAAAAACTGTTTTTT.

This rearrangement joins TRBV7-9 to TRBJ2-3, with 10 bases that match TRBD2. Germline trimming cut 8 bases from V and 6 bases from J; bases unmatched to any gene: 17. Germline CDR1 and CDR2: SEHNR and FQNEAQ (reference sequence). The CDR3 has 17 amino acids. CDR3 region: CASRGGAGGLSADTQYF. The CDR3 nucleotides are TGTGCCAGCCGAGGGGGAGCGGGGGGGCTGTCAGCTGATACGCAGTATTTT.

The chain recombines TRBV2 with TRBJ2-7, with 7 bases fitting TRBD1. Germline V gene data show CDR1 as SNHLY and CDR2 as FYNNEI. This CDR3 region has 15 residues. V was pared by 6 bases and J by 0 bases, with 8 bases of the junction left unmatched. The CDR3 DNA reads TGTGCCAGCAGCCCCCGGGACAGAGTCTCCTACGAGCAGTACTTC. It codes for CASSPRDRVSYEQYF. Together with reference TRBV2 and TRBJ2-7, the CDR3 gives the full variable domain: EPEVTQTPSHQVTQMGQEVILRCVPISNHLYFYWYRQILGQKVEFLVSFYNNEISEKSEIFDDQFSVERPDGSNFTLKIRSTKLEDSAMYFCASSPRDRVSYEQYFGPGTRLTVT.

The chain employs TRBV19 and TRBJ2-2; TRBD1 is a possible D gene (5 bases). V shed 7 bases and J shed 4 bases, with 13 bases lying between them. CDR3 length: 14 amino acids. The germline V gene has CDR1 LNHDA and CDR2 SQIVND (reference sequence). CDR3 in DNA: TGTGCCAGTATGAGGCAGGGTACCACCGGGGAGCTGTTTTTT. It encodes CASMRQGTTGELFF. The full variable domain, in which reference TRBV19 and TRBJ2-2 provide the parts outside the CDR3, is DGGITQSPKYLFRKEGQNVTLSCEQNLNHDAMYWYRQDPGQGLRLIYYSQIVNDFQKGDIAEGYSVSREKKESFPLTVTSAQKNPTAFYLCASMRQGTTGELFFGEGSRLTVL.

The chain joins TRBV7-3 to TRBJ1-2; D is ambiguous. The CDR3 spans 14 residues. V was clipped by 5 bases and J by 7 bases, with 17 bases between them. Per the germline V gene, CDR1 is SGHTA and CDR2 is FQGTGA. The CDR3 spells CASSPQSTAGGYTF. The CDR3, as DNA: TGTGCCAGCAGCCCTCAAAGCACCGCGGGTGGCTACACCTTC.

The CDR3 spells CASSSNYNEQFF. The DNA of the CDR3 is TGTGCCAGCAGCTCAAATTACAATGAGCAGTTCTTC. The chain couples TRBV7-3 to TRBJ2-1; D ambiguous. V dropped 4 bases and J dropped 4 bases, with 5 bases sitting between them. Germline CDR1 and CDR2: SGHTA and FQGTGA. The CDR3 totals 12 residues. Full variable domain (rest looked up from reference TRBV7-3 and TRBJ2-1): GAGVSQTPSNKVTEKGKYVELRCDPISGHTALYWYRQSLGQGPEFLIYFQGTGAADDSGLPNDRFFAVRPEGSVSTLKIQRTERGDSAVYLCASSSNYNEQFFGPGTRLTVL.

The rearrangement uses TRBV30 and TRBJ2-1; no reliable D call. CDR1 is GTSNPN and CDR2 is SVGIG in the germline V gene (reference sequence). The CDR3 runs to 11 residues. Trimming removed 3 bases from V and 9 bases from J, with 9 bases in between. The CDR3: CAWSPPGEQFF. The CDR3 DNA follows: TGTGCCTGGAGCCCCCCGGGTGAGCAGTTCTTC.